This T cell receptor (beta chain) is from a study of CD8 T cells in Susac syndrome. The CDR3 is 14 amino acids. Looked up from germline, CDR1 is MNHEY and CDR2 is SVGAGI. The V and J ends lost 4 bases and 1 base respectively, with 11 bases between them. The authors reverse transcribed roughly 0.5 to 1 ug RNA with random hexamers. TCRdb ran MiXCR on the immunoSEQ multiplex PCR reads and lists one entry per CDR3 protein. This repertoire shows 230,000 or so distinct CDR3 sequences, roughly 96% found once; its top ten account for roughly 0.1%. The chain is built from TRBV6-5 and TRBJ2-7; D could derive from TRBD1 or TRBD2 (5 bases each). The sequenced material came from CD4+ T cells from PBMCs. The receptor was derived from a human donor with multiple sclerosis. CDR3 nucleotide sequence: TGTGCCAGCAGTTCCCCGGGGCTATCCTACGAGCAGTACTTC. Amino acid sequence: CASSSPGLSYEQYF.